This T cell receptor (beta chain) was captured by sequencing in a study of cytomegalovirus exposure and HLA in healthy donors. Study overall: The 110 or so validation repertoires were produced on the same platform as the 670 or so repertoires of the first cohort. This was reported in a later analysis.

V was shortened by 4 bases and J by 2 bases, with 9 bases between the two germline ends. In germline, CDR1 is SGHRS, CDR2 YFSETQ. This CDR3 spans 13 amino acids. This clone was recorded once. Its antigen is as yet unknown. General study findings and limits: Confirmation was obtained in vitro that a few CMV-associated chains are specific for CMV antigens. Cytomegalovirus-associated status was assigned to about 150 TCR beta chains. Whilst most TCR sequences proved rare, a subset of public TCRs occurred across many donors.

Assay: immunoSEQ multiplex PCR; the TCRdb copy retains only in-frame clones and omits some. In the table there are 200,000 to 250,000 clones, over 70% of which are singletons. V and J are TRBV5-1 and TRBJ1-1; D unclear. This TCR was sampled from a woman in her twenties or thirties in good health and CMV-seropositive. The sample was PBMCs. The CDR3 spells CASSEDGNTEAFF. CDR3 DNA: TGCGCCAGCAGCGAGGACGGTAACACTGAAGCTTTCTTT.